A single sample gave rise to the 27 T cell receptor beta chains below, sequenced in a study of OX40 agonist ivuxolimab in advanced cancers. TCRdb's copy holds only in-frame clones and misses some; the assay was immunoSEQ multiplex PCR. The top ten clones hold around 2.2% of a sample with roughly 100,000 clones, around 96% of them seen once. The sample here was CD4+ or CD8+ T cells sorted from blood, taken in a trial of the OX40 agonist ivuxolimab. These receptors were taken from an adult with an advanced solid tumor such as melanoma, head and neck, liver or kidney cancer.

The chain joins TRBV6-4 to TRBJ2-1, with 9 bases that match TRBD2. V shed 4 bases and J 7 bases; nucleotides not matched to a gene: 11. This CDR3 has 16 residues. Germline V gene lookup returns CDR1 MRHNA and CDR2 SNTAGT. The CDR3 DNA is TGTGCCAGCAGTGCCCATATGGGACTAGCTCAGAATGAGCAGTTCTTC. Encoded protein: CASSAHMGLAQNEQFF.

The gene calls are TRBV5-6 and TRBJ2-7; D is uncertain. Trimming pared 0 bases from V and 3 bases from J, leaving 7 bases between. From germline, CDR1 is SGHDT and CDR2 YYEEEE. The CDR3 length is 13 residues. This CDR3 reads CASSLVQSYEQYF. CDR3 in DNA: TGTGCCAGCAGCTTGGTACAGAGCTACGAGCAGTACTTC.

The CDR3 nucleotides read TGTGCCAGCAGTTTCAGGGGACTATTGAACACTGAAGCTTTCTTT. It translates to CASSFRGLLNTEAFF. The V gene is TRBV28, the J gene TRBJ1-1, with a weak D call TRBD1 (6 bases). V lost 3 bases, J lost 0 bases, and 11 bases lay in between. CDR1 and CDR2 (germline): MDHEN, SYDVKM. This CDR3 is 15 amino acids long.

CDR3: CATRTHNEQFF. CDR3 in DNA: TGTGCCACCCGGACGCACAATGAGCAGTTCTTC. This chain connects TRBV15 to TRBJ2-1; D is ambiguous. Trimming shortened V by 8 bases and J by 5 bases, and 7 bases separated the two germline ends. The CDR3 has 11 amino acids. CDR1 is LNHNV, CDR2 YYDKDF, per germline (reference sequence).

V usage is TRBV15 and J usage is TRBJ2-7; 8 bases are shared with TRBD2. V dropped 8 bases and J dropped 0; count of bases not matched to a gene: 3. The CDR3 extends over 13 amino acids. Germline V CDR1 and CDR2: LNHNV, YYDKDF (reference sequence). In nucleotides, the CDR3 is TGTGCCACCTCCGGGGGGGGCTCCTACGAGCAGTACTTC. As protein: CATSGGGSYEQYF.

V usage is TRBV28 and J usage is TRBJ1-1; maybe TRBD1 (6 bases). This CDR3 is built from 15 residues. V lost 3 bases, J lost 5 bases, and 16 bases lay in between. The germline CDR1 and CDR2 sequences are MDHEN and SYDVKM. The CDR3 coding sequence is TGTGCCAGCAGTTTTAGGAACGGGGGGCGGACTGAAGCTTTCTTT. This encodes CASSFRNGGRTEAFF.

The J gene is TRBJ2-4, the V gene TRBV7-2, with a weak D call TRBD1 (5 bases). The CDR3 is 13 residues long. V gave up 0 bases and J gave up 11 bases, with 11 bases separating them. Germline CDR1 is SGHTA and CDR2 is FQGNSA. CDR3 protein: CASSLAPGPVQYF. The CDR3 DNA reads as TGTGCCAGCAGCTTAGCTCCAGGGCCCGTTCAGTACTTC.

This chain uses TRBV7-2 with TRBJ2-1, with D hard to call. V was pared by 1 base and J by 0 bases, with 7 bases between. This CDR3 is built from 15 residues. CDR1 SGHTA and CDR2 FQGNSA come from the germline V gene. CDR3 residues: CASSLGGNSYNEQFF. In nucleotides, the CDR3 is TGTGCCAGCAGCTTAGGGGGTAACTCCTACAATGAGCAGTTCTTC.

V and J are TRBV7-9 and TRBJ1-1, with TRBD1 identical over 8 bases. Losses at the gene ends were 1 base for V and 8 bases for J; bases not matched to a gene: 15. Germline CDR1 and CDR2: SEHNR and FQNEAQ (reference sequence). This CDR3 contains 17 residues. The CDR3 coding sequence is TGTGCCAGCAGCTTAGATGCAGGGGGCGCGAGGAGGATGGAAGCTTTCTTT. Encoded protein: CASSLDAGGARRMEAFF. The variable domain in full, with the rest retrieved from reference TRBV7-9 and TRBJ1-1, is DTGVSQNPRHKITKRGQNVTFRCDPISEHNRLYWYRQTLGQGPEFLTYFQNEAQLEKSRLLSDRFSAERPKGSFSTLEIQRTEQGDSAMYLCASSLDAGGARRMEAFFGQGTRLTVV.

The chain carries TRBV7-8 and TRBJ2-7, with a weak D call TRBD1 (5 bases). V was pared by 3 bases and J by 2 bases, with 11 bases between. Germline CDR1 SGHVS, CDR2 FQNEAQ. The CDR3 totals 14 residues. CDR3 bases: TGTGCCAGCAGCTTCCAGGGAATAACCTACGAGCAGTACTTC. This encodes CASSFQGITYEQYF.

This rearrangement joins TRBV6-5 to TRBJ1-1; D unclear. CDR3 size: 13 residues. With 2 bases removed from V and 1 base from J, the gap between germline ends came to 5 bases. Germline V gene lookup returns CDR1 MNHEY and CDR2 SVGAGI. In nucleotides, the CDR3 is TGTGCCAGCAGTTACCGGCAGAACACTGAAGCTTTCTTT. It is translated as CASSYRQNTEAFF.

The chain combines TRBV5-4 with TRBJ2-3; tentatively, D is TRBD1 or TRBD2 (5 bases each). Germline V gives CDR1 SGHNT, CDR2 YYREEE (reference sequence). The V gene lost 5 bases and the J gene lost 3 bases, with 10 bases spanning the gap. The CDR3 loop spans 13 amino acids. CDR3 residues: CASSGDATDTQYF. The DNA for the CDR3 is TGTGCCAGCAGTGGGGACGCGACAGATACGCAGTATTTT.

The CDR3 DNA is TGTGCCAGTAGTAGCGGGAGCAAGAACGAGCAGTACTTC. Its translation is CASSSGSKNEQYF. J is TRBJ2-7 and V is TRBV19, with TRBD2 matching over 7 bases. Trimming at V came to 4 bases and at J to 5 bases, leaving 5 bases not matched to a gene. The germline V gene has CDR1 LNHDA and CDR2 SQIVND (reference sequence). This CDR3 comprises 13 residues.

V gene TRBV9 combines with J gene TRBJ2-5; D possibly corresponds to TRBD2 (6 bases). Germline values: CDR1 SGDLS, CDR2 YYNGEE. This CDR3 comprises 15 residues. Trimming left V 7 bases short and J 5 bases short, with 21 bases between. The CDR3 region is CASSLGDGGGETQYF. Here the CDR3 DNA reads TGTGCCAGCTCCCTCGGGGACGGCGGAGGGGAGACCCAGTACTTC.

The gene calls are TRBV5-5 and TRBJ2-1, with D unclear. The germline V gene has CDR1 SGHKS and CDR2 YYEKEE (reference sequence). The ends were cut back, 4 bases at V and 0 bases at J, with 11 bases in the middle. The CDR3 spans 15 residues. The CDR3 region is CASSADWGSYNEQFF. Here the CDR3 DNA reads TGTGCCAGCAGCGCAGACTGGGGCTCCTACAATGAGCAGTTCTTC.

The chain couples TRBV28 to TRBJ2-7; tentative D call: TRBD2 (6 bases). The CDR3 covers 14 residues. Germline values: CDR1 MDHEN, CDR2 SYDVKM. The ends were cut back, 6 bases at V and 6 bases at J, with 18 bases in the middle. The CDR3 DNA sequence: TGTGCCAGCAGCCTCTCGGGGGAGCTCAGCGAGCAGTACTTC. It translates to CASSLSGELSEQYF. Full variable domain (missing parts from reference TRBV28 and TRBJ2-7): DVKVTQSSRYLVKRTGEKVFLECVQDMDHENMFWYRQDPGLGLRLIYFSYDVKMKEKGDIPEGYSVSREKKERFSLILESASTNQTSMYLCASSLSGELSEQYFGPGTRLTVT.

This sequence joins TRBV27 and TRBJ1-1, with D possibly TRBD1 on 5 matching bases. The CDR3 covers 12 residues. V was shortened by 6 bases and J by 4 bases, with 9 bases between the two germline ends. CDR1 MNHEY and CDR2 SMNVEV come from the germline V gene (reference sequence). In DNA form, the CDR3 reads TGTGCCAGCAGGCTGGGGGGCACTGAAGCTTTCTTT. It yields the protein CASRLGGTEAFF.

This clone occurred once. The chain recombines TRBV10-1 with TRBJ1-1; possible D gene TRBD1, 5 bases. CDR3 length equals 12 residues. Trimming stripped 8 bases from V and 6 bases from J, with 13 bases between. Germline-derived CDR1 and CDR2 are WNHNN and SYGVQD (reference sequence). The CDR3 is CASQNRTPEAFF. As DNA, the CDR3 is TGCGCCAGCCAAAACAGGACCCCTGAAGCTTTCTTT.

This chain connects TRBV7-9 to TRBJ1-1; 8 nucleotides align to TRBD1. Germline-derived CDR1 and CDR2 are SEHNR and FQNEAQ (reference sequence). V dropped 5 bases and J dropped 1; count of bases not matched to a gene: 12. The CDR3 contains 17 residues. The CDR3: CASSIGATGGTNTEAFF. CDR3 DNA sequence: TGTGCCAGCAGCATAGGAGCTACAGGGGGTACGAACACTGAAGCTTTCTTT.

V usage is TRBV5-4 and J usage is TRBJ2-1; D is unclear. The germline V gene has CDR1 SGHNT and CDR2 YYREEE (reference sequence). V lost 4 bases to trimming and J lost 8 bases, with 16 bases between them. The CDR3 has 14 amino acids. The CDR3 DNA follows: TGTGCCAGCAGCACCCAGCTCAGGCCCCATGAGCAGTTCTTC. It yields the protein CASSTQLRPHEQFF. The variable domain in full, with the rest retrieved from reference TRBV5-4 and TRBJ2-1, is ETGVTQSPTHLIKTRGQQVTLRCSSQSGHNTVSWYQQALGQGPQFIFQYYREEENGRGNFPPRFSGLQFPNYSSELNVNALELDDSALYLCASSTQLRPHEQFFGPGTRLTVL.

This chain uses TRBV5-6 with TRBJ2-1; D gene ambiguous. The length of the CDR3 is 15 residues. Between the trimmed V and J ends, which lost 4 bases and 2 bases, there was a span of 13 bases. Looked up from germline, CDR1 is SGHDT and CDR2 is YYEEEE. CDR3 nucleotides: TGTGCCAGCAGCCTCCGGCAGGTCCCCTACAATGAGCAGTTCTTC. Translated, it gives CASSLRQVPYNEQFF. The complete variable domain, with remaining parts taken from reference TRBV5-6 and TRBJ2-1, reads DAGVTQSPTHLIKTRGQQVTLRCSPKSGHDTVSWYQQALGQGPQFIFQYYEEEERQRGNFPDRFSGHQFPNYSSELNVNALLLGDSALYLCASSLRQVPYNEQFFGPGTRLTVL.

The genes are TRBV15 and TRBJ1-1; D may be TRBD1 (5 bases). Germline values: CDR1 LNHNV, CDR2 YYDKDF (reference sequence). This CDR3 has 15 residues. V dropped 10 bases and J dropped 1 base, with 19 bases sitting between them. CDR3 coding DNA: TGTGCCAGCTACGATCCGGGGCGGGGGAACACTGAAGCTTTCTTT. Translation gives CASYDPGRGNTEAFF. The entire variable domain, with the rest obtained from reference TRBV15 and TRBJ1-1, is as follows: DAMVIQNPRYQVTQFGKPVTLSCSQTLNHNVMYWYQQKSSQAPKLLFHYYDKDFNNEADTPDNFQSRRPNTSFCFLDIRSPGLGDTAMYLCASYDPGRGNTEAFFGQGTRLTVV.

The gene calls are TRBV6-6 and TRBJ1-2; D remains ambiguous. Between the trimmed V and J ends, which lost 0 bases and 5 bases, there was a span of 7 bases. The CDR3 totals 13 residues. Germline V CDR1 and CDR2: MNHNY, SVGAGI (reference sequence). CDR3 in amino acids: CASSYSSSYGYTF. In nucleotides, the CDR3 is TGTGCCAGCAGTTACTCTAGTTCTTATGGCTACACCTTC.

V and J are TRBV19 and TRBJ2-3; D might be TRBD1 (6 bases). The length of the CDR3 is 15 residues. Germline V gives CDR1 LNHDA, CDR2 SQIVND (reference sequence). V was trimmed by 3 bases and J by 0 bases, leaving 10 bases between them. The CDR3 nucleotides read TGTGCCAGTAGTATGCGACAGGTGAGCACAGATACGCAGTATTTT. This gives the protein CASSMRQVSTDTQYF.

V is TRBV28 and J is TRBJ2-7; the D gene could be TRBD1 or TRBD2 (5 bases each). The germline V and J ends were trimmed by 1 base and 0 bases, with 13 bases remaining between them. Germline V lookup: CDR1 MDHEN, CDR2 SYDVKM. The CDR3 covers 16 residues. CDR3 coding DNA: TGTGCCAGCAGTTTATACAGGCGGGTGAGCTCCTACGAGCAGTACTTC. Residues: CASSLYRRVSSYEQYF.

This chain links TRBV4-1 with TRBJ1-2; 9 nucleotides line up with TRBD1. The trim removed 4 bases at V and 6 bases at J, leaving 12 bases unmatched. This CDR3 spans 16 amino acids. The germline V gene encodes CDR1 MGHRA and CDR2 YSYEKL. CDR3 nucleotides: TGCGCCAGCAGCCCGAGGACAGGGGACCCCGCGGATGGCTACACCTTC. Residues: CASSPRTGDPADGYTF.

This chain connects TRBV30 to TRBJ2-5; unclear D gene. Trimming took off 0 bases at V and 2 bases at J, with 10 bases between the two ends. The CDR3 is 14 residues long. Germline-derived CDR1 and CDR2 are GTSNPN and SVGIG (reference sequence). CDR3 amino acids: CAWSVVGIQETQYF. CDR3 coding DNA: TGTGCCTGGAGTGTAGTGGGCATTCAAGAGACCCAGTACTTC.